This T cell receptor (beta chain) was captured in a study of shared clonotypes between healthy human individuals. Unsorted samples relied on about 100 million PBMCs, which served as the source of genomic DNA. Clones were read by immunoSEQ multiplex PCR, and TCRdb kept only the in-frame ones, dropping some. The profile covers a few hundred thousand clones, with around 78% appearing a single time and more than 10% taken by the ten largest. This CDR3 has 15 residues. The J segment lost 7 bases and the V segment lost 4 bases, leaving 10 bases of the junction unmatched. Germline CDR1 SGHNT, CDR2 YYREEE (reference sequence).

The receptor was derived from a woman aged 40-49 years in good health. Some clones in this sample may be carry-over from other donors' samples. The chain combines TRBV5-4 with TRBJ2-1; 8 bases agree with TRBD2. Sequenced material: PBMCs. The CDR3 region is CASSKPGLGWNEQFF. The CDR3 DNA sequence: TGTGCCAGCAGCAAACCGGGACTAGGATGGAATGAGCAGTTCTTC.